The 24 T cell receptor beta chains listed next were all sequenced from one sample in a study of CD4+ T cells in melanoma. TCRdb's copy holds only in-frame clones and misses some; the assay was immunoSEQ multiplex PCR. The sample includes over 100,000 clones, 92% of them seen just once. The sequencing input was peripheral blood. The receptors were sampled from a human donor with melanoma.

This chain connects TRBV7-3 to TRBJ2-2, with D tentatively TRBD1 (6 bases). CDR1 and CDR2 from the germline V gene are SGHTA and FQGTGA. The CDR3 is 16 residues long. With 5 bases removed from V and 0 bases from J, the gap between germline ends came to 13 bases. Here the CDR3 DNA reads TGTGCCAGCAGCGCCCCAGGGGCTACGAACACCGGGGAGCTGTTTTTT. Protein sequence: CASSAPGATNTGELFF.

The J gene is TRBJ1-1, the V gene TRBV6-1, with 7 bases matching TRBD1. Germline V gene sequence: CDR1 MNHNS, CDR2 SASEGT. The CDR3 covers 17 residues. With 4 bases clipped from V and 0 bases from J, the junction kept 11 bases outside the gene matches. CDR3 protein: CASSGPDRRRMNTEAFF. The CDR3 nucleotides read TGTGCCAGCAGTGGGCCGGACAGGAGAAGAATGAACACTGAAGCTTTCTTT.

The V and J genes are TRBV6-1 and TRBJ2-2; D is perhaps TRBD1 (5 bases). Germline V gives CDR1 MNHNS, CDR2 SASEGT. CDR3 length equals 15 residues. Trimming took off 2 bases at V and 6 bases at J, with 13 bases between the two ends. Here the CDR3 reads CASSEFGRVPGELFF. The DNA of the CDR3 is TGTGCCAGCAGTGAATTCGGCAGGGTGCCCGGGGAGCTGTTTTTT.

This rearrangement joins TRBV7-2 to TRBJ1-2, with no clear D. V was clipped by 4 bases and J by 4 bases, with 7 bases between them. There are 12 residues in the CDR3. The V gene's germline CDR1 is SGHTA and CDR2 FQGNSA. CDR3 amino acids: CASSSRSYGYTF. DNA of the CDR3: TGTGCCAGCAGCTCCCGGTCCTATGGCTACACCTTC.

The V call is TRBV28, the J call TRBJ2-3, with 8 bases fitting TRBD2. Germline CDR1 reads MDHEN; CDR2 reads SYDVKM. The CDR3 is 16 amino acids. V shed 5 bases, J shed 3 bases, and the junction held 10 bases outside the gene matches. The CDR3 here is CASSGSGIGRTDTQYF. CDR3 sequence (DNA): TGTGCCAGCAGTGGTAGCGGGATCGGGCGAACAGATACGCAGTATTTT.

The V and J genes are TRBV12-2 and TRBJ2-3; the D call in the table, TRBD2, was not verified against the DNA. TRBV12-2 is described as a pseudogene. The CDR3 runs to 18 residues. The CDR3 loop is CASRLLLAGGLRTDTQYF. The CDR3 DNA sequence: TGTGCAAGTCGCTTGTTACTAGCGGGGGGGCTTCGGACAGATACGCAGTATTTT.

The CDR3 loop is CASSLSGTGIYEQYF. The DNA for the CDR3 is TGTGCCAGCAGTTTATCGGGGACAGGGATCTACGAGCAGTACTTC. The rearrangement uses TRBV27 and TRBJ2-7, with 9 bases identical to TRBD1. Per the germline V gene, CDR1 is MNHEY and CDR2 is SMNVEV (reference sequence). The CDR3 runs 15 residues. J lost 3 bases, V lost 0 bases, and 3 bases had no gene match.

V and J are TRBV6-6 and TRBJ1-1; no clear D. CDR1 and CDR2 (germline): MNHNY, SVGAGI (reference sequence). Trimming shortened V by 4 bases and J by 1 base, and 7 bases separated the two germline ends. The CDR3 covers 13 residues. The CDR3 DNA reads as TGTGCCAGCAGTTTATGGGAGAACACTGAAGCTTTCTTT. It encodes CASSLWENTEAFF.

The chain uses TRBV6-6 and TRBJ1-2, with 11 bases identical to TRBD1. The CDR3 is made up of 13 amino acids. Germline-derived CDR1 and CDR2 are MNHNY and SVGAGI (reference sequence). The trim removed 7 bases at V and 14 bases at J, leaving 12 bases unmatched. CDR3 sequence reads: CASTIRDRGGKTF. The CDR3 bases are TGTGCCAGCACAATCCGGGACAGGGGGGGGAAGACCTTC.

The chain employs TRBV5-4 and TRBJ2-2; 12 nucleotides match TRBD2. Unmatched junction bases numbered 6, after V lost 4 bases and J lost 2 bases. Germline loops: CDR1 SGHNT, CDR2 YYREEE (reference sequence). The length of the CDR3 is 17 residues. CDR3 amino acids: CASSRLAGASNTGELFF. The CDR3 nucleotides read TGTGCCAGCAGCAGACTAGCGGGGGCCTCAAACACCGGGGAGCTGTTTTTT.

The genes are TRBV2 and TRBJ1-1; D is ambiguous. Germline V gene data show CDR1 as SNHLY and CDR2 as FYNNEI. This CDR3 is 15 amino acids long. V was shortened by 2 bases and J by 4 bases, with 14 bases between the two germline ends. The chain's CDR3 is CASSELRPEGTEAFF. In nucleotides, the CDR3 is TGTGCCAGCAGTGAACTAAGGCCTGAGGGCACTGAAGCTTTCTTT.

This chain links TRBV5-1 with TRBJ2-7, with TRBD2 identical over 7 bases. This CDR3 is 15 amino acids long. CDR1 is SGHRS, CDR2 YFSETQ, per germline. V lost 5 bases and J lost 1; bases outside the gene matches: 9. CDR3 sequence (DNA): TGCGCCAGCAGTAGAGGGGCAGCGGGATCCTACGAGCAGTACTTC. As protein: CASSRGAAGSYEQYF. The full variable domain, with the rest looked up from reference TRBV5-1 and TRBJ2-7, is KAGVTQTPRYLIKTRGQQVTLSCSPISGHRSVSWYQQTPGQGLQFLFEYFSETQRNKGNFPGRFSGRQFSNSRSEMNVSTLELGDSALYLCASSRGAAGSYEQYFGPGTRLTVT.

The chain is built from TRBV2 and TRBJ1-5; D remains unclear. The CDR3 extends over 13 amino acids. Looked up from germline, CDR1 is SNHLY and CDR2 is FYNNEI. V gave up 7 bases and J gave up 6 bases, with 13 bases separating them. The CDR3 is CASTSLGGQPQHF. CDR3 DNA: TGTGCCAGCACCTCCTTGGGTGGTCAGCCCCAGCATTTT.

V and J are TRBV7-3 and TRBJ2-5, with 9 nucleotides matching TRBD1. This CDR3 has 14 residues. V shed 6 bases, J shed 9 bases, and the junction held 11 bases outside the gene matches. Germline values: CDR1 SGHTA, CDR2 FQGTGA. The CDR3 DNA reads TGTGCCAGCAGTCCGACCGGGACAGGGAGGTCCCAGTACTTC. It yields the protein CASSPTGTGRSQYF.

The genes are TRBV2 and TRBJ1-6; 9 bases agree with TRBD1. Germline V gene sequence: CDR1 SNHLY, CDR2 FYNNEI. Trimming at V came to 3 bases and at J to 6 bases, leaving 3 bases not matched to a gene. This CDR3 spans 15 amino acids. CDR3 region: CASSETGGLNSPLHF. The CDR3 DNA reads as TGTGCCAGCAGTGAGACAGGGGGTCTTAATTCACCCCTCCACTTT.

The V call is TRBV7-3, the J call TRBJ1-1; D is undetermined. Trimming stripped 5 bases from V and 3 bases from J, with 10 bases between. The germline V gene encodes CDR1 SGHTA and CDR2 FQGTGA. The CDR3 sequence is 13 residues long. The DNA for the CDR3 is TGTGCCAGCAGCGTCGGTAGGGACACTGAAGCTTTCTTT. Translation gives CASSVGRDTEAFF. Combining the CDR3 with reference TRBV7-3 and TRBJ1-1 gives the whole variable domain GAGVSQTPSNKVTEKGKYVELRCDPISGHTALYWYRQSLGQGPEFLIYFQGTGAADDSGLPNDRFFAVRPEGSVSTLKIQRTERGDSAVYLCASSVGRDTEAFFGQGTRLTVV.

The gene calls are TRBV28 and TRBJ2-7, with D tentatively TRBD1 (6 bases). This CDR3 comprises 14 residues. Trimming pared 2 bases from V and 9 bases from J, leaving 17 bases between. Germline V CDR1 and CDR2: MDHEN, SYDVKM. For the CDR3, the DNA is TGTGCCAGCAGTTTACTGAGACAGGACTTAGCGCAGTACTTC. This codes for CASSLLRQDLAQYF.

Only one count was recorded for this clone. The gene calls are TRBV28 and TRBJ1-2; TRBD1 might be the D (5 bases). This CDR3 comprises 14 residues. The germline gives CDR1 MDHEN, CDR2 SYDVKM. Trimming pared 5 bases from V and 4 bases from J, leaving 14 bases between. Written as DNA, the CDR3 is TGTGCCAGCAGTACACTTGGCAGGGCCTATGGCTACACCTTC. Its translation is CASSTLGRAYGYTF.

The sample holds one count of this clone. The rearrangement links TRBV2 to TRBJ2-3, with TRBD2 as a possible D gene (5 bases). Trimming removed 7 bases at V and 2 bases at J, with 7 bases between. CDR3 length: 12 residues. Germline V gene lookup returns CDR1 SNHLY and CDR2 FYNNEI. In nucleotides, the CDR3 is TGTGCCAGCAACCTAGCCACAGATACGCAGTATTTT. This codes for CASNLATDTQYF.

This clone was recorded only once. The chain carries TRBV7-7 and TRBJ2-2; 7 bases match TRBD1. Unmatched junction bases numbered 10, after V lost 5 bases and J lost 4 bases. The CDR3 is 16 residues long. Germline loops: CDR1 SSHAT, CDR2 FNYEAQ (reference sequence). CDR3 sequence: CASSLTTDRRTGELFF. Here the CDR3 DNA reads TGTGCCAGCAGCCTTACAACGGACAGGCGCACCGGGGAGCTGTTTTTT.

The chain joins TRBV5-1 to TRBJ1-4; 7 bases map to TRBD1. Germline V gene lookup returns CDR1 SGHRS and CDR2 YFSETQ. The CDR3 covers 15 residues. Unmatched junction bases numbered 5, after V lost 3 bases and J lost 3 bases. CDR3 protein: CASSSDDRANEKLFF. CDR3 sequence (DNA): TGCGCCAGCAGCTCAGACGACAGGGCTAATGAAAAACTGTTTTTT.

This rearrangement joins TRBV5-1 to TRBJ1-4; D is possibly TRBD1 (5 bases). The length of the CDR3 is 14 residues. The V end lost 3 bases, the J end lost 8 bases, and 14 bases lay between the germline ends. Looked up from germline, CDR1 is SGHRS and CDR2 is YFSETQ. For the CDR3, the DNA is TGCGCCAGCAGCTGGGACGGTGGGAAGGAAAAACTGTTTTTT. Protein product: CASSWDGGKEKLFF.

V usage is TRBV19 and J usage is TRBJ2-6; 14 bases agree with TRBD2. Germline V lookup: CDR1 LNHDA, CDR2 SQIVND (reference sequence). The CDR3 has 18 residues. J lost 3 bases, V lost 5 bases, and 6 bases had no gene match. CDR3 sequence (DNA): TGTGCCAGTAGTCCGGGACTAGCGGGAGTAAGTGGGGCCAACGTCCTGACTTTC. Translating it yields CASSPGLAGVSGANVLTF.

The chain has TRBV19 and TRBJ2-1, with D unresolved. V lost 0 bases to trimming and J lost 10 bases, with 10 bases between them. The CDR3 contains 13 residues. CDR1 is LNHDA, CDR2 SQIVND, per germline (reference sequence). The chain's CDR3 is CASSIDQMPEQFF. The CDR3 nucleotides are TGTGCCAGTAGTATAGATCAGATGCCGGAGCAGTTCTTC.